Detailed here is one T cell receptor (beta chain). This specimen belongs to a study of technical replicates of blood from several donors. Data came from immunoSEQ multiplex PCR; TCRdb stores just in-frame clones and leaves some out. This table has fewer than 100,000 clones, approximately 96% appearing once. Input material: T cells isolated from PBMCs. This TCR was recovered from a human donor in good health.

The CDR3 here is CASSGTSATEQFF. The CDR3 bases are TGTGCCAGCAGCGGGACTAGCGCCACTGAGCAGTTCTTC. The chain joins TRBV9 to TRBJ2-1; 9 bases map to TRBD2. Germline values: CDR1 SGDLS, CDR2 YYNGEE. Trimming removed 3 bases from V and 9 bases from J; junction bases left unmatched: 4. This CDR3 comprises 13 residues.